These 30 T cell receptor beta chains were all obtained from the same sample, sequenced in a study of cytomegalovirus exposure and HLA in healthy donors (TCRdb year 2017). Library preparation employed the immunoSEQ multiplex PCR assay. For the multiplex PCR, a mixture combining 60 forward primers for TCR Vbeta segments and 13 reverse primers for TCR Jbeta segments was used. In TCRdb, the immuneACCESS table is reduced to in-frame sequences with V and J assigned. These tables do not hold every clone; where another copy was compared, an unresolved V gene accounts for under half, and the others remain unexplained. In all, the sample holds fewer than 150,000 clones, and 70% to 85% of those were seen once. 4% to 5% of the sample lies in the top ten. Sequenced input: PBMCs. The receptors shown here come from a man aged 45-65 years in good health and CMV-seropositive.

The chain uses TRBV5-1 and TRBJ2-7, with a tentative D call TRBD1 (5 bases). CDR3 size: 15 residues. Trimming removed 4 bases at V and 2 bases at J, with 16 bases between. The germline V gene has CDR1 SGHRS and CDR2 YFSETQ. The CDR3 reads CASSQLAGFTYEQYF. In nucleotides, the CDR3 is TGCGCCAGCAGCCAACTCGCAGGGTTCACCTACGAGCAGTACTTC.

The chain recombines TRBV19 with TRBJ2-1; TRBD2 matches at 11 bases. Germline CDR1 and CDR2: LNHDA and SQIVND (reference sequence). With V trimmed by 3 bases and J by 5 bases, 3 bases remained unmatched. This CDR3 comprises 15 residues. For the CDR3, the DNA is TGTGCCAGTAGTATTGGGACTAGCGGACACAATGAGCAGTTCTTC. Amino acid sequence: CASSIGTSGHNEQFF.

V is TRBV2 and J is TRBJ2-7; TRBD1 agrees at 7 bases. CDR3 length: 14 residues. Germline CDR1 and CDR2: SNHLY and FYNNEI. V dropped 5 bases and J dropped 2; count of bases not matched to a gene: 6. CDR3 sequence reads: CASSQPGQTYEQYF. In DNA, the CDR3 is TGTGCCAGCAGTCAACCGGGACAGACCTACGAGCAGTACTTC.

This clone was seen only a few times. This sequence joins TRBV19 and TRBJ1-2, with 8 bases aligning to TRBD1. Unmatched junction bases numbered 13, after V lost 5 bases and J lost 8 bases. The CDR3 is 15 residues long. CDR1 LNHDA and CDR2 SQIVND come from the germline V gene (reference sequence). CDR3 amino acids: CASSSPGQAIRGYTF. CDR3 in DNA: TGTGCCAGTAGTTCCCCGGGACAGGCGATTCGCGGCTACACCTTC. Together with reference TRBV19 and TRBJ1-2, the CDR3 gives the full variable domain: DGGITQSPKYLFRKEGQNVTLSCEQNLNHDAMYWYRQDPGQGLRLIYYSQIVNDFQKGDIAEGYSVSREKKESFPLTVTSAQKNPTAFYLCASSSPGQAIRGYTFGSGTRLTVV.

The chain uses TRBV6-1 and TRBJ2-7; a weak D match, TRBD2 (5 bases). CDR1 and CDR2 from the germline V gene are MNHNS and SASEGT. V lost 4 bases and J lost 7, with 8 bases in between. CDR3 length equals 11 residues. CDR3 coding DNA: TGTGCCAGCAGTGTAACGGGGGAGCAGTACTTC. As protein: CASSVTGEQYF.

The CDR3: CASSVDSMNTEAFF. The CDR3 coding sequence is TGTGCCAGCAGCGTGGACAGCATGAACACTGAAGCTTTCTTT. This chain joins TRBV7-8 and TRBJ1-1; D might be TRBD1 (6 bases). V was clipped by 5 bases and J by 0 bases, with 10 bases between them. Per the germline V gene, CDR1 is SGHVS and CDR2 is FQNEAQ. The CDR3 has 14 residues.

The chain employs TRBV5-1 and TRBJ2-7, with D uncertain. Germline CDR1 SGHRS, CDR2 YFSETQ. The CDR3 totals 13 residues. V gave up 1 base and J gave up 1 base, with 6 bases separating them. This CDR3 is CASSLSTSYEQYF. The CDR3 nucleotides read TGCGCCAGCAGCTTGTCTACTTCCTACGAGCAGTACTTC. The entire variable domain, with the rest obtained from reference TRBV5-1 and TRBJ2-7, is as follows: KAGVTQTPRYLIKTRGQQVTLSCSPISGHRSVSWYQQTPGQGLQFLFEYFSETQRNKGNFPGRFSGRQFSNSRSEMNVSTLELGDSALYLCASSLSTSYEQYFGPGTRLTVT.

CDR3 residues: CASSQEWDRAYEQYF. As DNA, the CDR3 is TGCGCCAGCAGCCAAGAATGGGACAGGGCCTACGAGCAGTACTTC. The chain combines TRBV4-3 with TRBJ2-5; 9 positions match TRBD1. The end of the DNA aligns better with TRBJ2-7, so the J call may be wrong. Germline lookup yields CDR1 LGHNA and CDR2 YSLEER. The CDR3 has 15 residues.

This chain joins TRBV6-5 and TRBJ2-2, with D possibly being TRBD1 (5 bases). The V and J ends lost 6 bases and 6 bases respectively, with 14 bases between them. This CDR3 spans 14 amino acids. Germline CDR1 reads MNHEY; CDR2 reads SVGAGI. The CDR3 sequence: CASSPDRPPGELFF. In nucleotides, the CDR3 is TGTGCCAGCAGCCCAGACAGACCGCCCGGGGAGCTGTTTTTT.

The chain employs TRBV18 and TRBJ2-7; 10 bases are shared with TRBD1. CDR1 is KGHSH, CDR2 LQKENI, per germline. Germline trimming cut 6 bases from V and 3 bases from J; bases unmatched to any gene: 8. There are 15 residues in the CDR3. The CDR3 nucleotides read TGTGCCAGCTCGCGCGCCGGGACAGGGGACTACGAGCAGTACTTC. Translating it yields CASSRAGTGDYEQYF. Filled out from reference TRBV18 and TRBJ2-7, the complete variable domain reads NAGVMQNPRHLVRRRGQEARLRCSPMKGHSHVYWYRQLPEEGLKFMVYLQKENIIDESGMPKERFSAEFPKEGPSILRIQQVVRGDSAAYFCASSRAGTGDYEQYFGPGTRLTVT.

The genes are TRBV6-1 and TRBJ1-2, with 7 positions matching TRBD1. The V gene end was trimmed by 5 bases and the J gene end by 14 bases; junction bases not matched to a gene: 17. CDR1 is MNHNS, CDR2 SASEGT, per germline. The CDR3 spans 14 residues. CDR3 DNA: TGTGCCAGCAGTTCCCGGGACAGAGTTGAGCAGTGGACCTTC. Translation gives CASSSRDRVEQWTF.

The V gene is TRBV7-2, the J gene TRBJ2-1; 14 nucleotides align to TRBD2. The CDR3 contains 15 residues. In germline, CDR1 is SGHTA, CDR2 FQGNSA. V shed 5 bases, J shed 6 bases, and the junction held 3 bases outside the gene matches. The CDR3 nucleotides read TGTGCCAGCAGCCGGACTAGCGGGAGGACCAATGAGCAGTTCTTC. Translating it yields CASSRTSGRTNEQFF.

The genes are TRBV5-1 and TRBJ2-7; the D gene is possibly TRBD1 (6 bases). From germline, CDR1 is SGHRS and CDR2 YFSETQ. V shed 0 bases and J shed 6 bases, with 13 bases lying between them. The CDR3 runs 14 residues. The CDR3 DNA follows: TGCGCCAGCAGCTTGGCCCCAGGGGTGCGCGAGCAGTACTTC. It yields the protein CASSLAPGVREQYF.

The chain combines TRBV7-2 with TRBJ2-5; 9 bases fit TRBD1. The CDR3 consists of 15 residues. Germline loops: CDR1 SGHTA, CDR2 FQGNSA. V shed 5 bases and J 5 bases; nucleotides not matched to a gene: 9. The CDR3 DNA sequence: TGTGCCAGCAGCAAAGACAGGGGGTATTCGGAGACCCAGTACTTC. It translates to CASSKDRGYSETQYF.

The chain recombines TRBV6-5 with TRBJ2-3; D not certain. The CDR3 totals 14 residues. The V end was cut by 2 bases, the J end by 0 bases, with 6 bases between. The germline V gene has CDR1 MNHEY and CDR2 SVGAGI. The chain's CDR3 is CASSYDFSTDTQYF. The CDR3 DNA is TGTGCCAGCAGTTACGACTTCAGCACAGATACGCAGTATTTT.

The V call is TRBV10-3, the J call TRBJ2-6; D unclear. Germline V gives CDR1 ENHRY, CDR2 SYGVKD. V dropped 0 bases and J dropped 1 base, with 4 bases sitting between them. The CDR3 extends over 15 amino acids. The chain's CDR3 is CAISESLSGANVLTF. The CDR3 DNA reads TGTGCCATCAGTGAGTCCCTTTCTGGGGCCAACGTCCTGACTTTC.

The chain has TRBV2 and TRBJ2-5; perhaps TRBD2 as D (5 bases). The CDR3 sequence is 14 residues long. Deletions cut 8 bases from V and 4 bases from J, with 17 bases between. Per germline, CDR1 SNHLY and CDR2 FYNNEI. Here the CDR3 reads CASVSGIGRETQYF. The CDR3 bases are TGTGCCAGCGTTTCTGGGATAGGGAGAGAGACCCAGTACTTC.

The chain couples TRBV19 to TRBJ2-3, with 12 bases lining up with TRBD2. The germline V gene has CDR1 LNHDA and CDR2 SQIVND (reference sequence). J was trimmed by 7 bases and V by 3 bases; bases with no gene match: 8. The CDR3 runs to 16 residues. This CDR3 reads CASSIPSGRAPNTQYF. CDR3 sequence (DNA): TGTGCCAGTAGTATCCCTAGCGGGAGGGCCCCCAATACGCAGTATTTT.

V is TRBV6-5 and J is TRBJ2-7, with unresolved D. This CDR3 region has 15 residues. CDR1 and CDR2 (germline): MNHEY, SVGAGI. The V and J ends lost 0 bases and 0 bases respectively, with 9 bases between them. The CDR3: CASSYSLASSYEQYF. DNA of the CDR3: TGTGCCAGCAGTTACTCGTTGGCCAGCTCCTACGAGCAGTACTTC.

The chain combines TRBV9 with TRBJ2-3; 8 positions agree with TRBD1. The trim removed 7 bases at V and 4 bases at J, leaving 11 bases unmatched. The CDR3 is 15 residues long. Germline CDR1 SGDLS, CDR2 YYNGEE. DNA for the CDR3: TGTGCCAGCGGGGGAGAGACAGGGGTAGCAGATACGCAGTATTTT. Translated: CASGGETGVADTQYF.

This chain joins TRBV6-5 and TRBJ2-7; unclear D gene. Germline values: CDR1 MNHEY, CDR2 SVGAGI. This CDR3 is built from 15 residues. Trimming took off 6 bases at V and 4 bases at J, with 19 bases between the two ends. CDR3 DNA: TGTGCCAGCAGCACCGACCCCTCTCGGGTTTACGAGCAGTACTTC. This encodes CASSTDPSRVYEQYF.

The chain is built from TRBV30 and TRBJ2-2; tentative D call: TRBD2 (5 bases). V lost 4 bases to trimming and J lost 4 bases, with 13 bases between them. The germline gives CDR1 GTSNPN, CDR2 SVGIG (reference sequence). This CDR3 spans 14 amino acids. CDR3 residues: CAWTRGPFTGELFF. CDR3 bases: TGTGCCTGGACTAGAGGGCCCTTCACCGGGGAGCTGTTTTTT.

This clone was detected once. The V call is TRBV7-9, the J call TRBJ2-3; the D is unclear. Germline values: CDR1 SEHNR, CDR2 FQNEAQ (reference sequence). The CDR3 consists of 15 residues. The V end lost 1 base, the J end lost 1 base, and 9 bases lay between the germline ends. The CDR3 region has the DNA TGTGCCAGCAGCTTAGGACTTCCAGGCACAGATACGCAGTATTTT. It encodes CASSLGLPGTDTQYF. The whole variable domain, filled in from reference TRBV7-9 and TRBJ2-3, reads DTGVSQNPRHKITKRGQNVTFRCDPISEHNRLYWYRQTLGQGPEFLTYFQNEAQLEKSRLLSDRFSAERPKGSFSTLEIQRTEQGDSAMYLCASSLGLPGTDTQYFGPGTRLTVL.

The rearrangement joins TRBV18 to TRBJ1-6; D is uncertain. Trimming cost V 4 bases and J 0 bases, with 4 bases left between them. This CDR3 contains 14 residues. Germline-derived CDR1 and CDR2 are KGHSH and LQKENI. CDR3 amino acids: CASSLSSYNSPLHF. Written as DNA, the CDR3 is TGTGCCAGCTCACTCAGCTCCTATAATTCACCCCTCCACTTT.

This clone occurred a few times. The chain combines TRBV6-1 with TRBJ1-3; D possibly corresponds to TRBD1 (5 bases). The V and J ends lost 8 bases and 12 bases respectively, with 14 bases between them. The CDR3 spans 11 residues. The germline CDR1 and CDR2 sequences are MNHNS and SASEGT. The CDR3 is CASLRTRHIYF. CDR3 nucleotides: TGTGCCAGCTTGAGGACACGGCACATATATTTT.

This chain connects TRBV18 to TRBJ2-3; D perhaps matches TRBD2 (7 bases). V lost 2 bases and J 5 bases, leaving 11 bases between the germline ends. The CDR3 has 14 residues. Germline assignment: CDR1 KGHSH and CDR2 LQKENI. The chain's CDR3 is CASSPEGGGDTQYF. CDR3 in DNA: TGTGCCAGCTCACCAGAAGGGGGGGGAGATACGCAGTATTTT.

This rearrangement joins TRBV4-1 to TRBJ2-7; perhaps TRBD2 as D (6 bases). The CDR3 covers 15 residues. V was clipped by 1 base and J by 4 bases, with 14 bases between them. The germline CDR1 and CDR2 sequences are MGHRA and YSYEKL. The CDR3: CASSQAFQGGYEQYF. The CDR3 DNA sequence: TGCGCCAGCAGCCAAGCCTTTCAGGGAGGATACGAGCAGTACTTC.

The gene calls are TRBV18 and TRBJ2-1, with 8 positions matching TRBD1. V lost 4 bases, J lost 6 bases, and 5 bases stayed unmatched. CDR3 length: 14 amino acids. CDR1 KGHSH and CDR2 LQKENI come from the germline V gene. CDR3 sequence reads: CASSQDRGGNEQFF. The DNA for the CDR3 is TGTGCCAGCTCACAAGACAGGGGAGGCAATGAGCAGTTCTTC.

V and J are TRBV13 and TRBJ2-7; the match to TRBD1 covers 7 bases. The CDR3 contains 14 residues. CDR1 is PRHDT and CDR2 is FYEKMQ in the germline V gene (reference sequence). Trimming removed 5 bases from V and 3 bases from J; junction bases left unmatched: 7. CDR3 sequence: CASSLSGTVYEQYF. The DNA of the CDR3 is TGTGCCAGCAGCCTATCCGGGACAGTCTACGAGCAGTACTTC.

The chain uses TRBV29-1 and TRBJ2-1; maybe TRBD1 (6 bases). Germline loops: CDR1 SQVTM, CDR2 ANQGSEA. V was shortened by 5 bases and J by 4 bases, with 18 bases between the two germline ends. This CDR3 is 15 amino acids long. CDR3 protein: CSVPTPGHRYNEQFF. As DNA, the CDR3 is TGCAGCGTTCCTACTCCGGGACACAGGTACAATGAGCAGTTCTTC.